This section outlines one T cell receptor (beta chain) sequence together with its context. Antigen: not known. One end of the junction does not line up with germline, which may come from a read error. This sample includes further DNA sequences coding for the same CDR3. This sample is part of a study of cytomegalovirus exposure and HLA in healthy donors. Germline values: CDR1 SNHLY, CDR2 FYNNEI. The CDR3 has 14 amino acids. Whole-study findings and limits: TCR beta sequences reportedly predicted most subjects' HLA-A and HLA-B alleles accurately. The majority of CMV-associated TCR beta chains were reported as apparently HLA-restricted in a later analysis. Published work reported that the classifier diagnosed cytomegalovirus status with high specificity and sensitivity.

The PCR had 60 Vbeta and 13 Jbeta primers. The repertoire was sequenced with immunoSEQ multiplex PCR; TCRdb's copy has only in-frame clones and lacks some. The sample table includes around 70,000 clones. The sample taken for sequencing was PBMCs. The clonotype was recovered from a woman aged 40-49 years in good health and CMV-seropositive. The genes are TRBV2 and TRBJ1-4; 10 nucleotides align to TRBD1. CDR3 coding DNA: TGTGCTAGCAGTACGACAGGGGGCGTAGAAAAACTGTTTTTT. Its translation is CASSTTGGVEKLFF. The full variable domain, its missing parts supplied by reference TRBV2 and TRBJ1-4, is EPEVTQTPSHQVTQMGQEVILRCVPISNHLYFYWYRQILGQKVEFLVSFYNNEISEKSEIFDDQFSVERPDGSNFTLKIRSTKLEDSAMYFCASSTTGGVEKLFFGSGTQLSVL.